These 27 T cell receptor beta chains came from one sample sequenced in a study of blood T cell repertoires in COVID-19. The assay was immunoSEQ multiplex PCR, and TCRdb's table has in-frame clones only and misses some. The sample comprises over 65,000 clones, roughly nine tenths of which are singletons, and about a tenth rests with the top ten. Sequencing was carried out using peripheral blood. The receptors were gathered from a human donor in a cohort sampled during active COVID-19.

This chain connects TRBV4-3 to TRBJ2-1, with 8 bases that match TRBD2. The CDR3 contains 15 residues. V trimming: 4 bases; J trimming: 6 bases; junction bases outside the gene matches: 8. The germline V gene has CDR1 LGHNA and CDR2 YSLEER. CDR3 sequence reads: CASSPGVAGFNEQFF. The CDR3 DNA is TGCGCCAGCAGCCCCGGCGTAGCGGGATTCAATGAGCAGTTCTTC.

This chain connects TRBV9 to TRBJ2-1; TRBD2 agrees at 9 bases. The germline V gene has CDR1 SGDLS and CDR2 YYNGEE. The CDR3 contains 15 residues. With V trimmed by 4 bases and J by 2 bases, 4 bases remained unmatched. The CDR3 DNA sequence: TGTGCCAGCAGCCCAAGCGGGGGGACCTACAATGAGCAGTTCTTC. Its translation is CASSPSGGTYNEQFF.

This clone showed up just a few times. The chain has TRBV28 and TRBJ1-2; tentative D call: TRBD1 (5 bases). The CDR3 length is 14 residues. Trimming pared 2 bases from V and 9 bases from J, leaving 16 bases between. The V gene's germline CDR1 is MDHEN and CDR2 SYDVKM. The CDR3 loop reads CASSLGLGHLSYTF. In DNA form, the CDR3 reads TGTGCCAGCAGTTTAGGGCTGGGGCACTTGAGCTACACCTTC.

This clone has only one observation. The chain has TRBV7-3 and TRBJ2-7; 8 bases match TRBD1. The germline V gene encodes CDR1 SGHTA and CDR2 FQGTGA. Losses at the gene ends were 4 bases for V and 7 bases for J; bases not matched to a gene: 12. The CDR3 spans 15 residues. The CDR3 DNA reads as TGTGCCAGCAGCTCCGTTCGGGTAGACAGGGGTGAGCAGTACTTC. Translated: CASSSVRVDRGEQYF.

This sequence joins TRBV11-3 and TRBJ2-2; D uncertain. Between the trimmed V and J ends, which lost 0 bases and 2 bases, there was a span of 10 bases. The CDR3 has 16 residues. Germline V gene sequence: CDR1 SGHNT, CDR2 YENEEA. CDR3 in amino acids: CASSLDRPGNTGELFF. DNA of the CDR3: TGTGCCAGCAGCTTAGACCGGCCAGGAAACACCGGGGAGCTGTTTTTT.

V is TRBV7-2 and J is TRBJ1-1; D unclear. V was pared by 5 bases and J by 0 bases, with 22 bases between. This CDR3 spans 18 amino acids. Germline CDR1 reads SGHTA; CDR2 reads FQGNSA. CDR3 sequence reads: CASSLGSTALVMNTEAFF. The DNA for the CDR3 is TGTGCCAGCAGCCTAGGCAGCACAGCATTGGTCATGAACACTGAAGCTTTCTTT.

The chain joins TRBV19 to TRBJ2-4; TRBD1 might be the D (5 bases). The CDR3 contains 14 residues. The germline V gene has CDR1 LNHDA and CDR2 SQIVND (reference sequence). V was trimmed by 1 base and J by 7 bases, leaving 11 bases between them. This chain's CDR3 is CASSIGVRVNIQYF. CDR3 bases: TGTGCCAGTAGTATAGGGGTCAGGGTGAACATTCAGTACTTC.

The CDR3 here is CASSSRQGGNQPQHF. The CDR3 region has the DNA TGTGCCAGCAGTTCCCGACAGGGGGGTAATCAGCCCCAGCATTTT. V gene TRBV6-5 combines with J gene TRBJ1-5, with 9 bases that match TRBD1. CDR3 length equals 15 residues. Unmatched junction bases numbered 5, after V lost 4 bases and J lost 4 bases. The germline CDR1 and CDR2 sequences are MNHEY and SVGAGI.

The genes are TRBV11-2 and TRBJ2-2; 7 nucleotides match TRBD1. Germline trimming cut 1 base from V and 4 bases from J; bases unmatched to any gene: 3. Looked up from germline, CDR1 is SGHAT and CDR2 is FQNNGV. The CDR3 extends over 15 amino acids. The CDR3 DNA reads as TGTGCCAGCAGCTTAGGGACAGGACGCACCGGGGAGCTGTTTTTT. Translating gives CASSLGTGRTGELFF.

The J gene is TRBJ2-1, the V gene TRBV7-2; tentatively, D is TRBD1 (5 bases). Germline V lookup: CDR1 SGHTA, CDR2 FQGNSA. This CDR3 region has 14 residues. Deletions cut 7 bases from V and 2 bases from J, with 12 bases between. CDR3 sequence (DNA): TGTGCCAGCACCCCAGGGCCGACCTACAATGAGCAGTTCTTC. Amino acids: CASTPGPTYNEQFF.

The chain couples TRBV10-2 to TRBJ2-3, with 10 bases matching TRBD2. The CDR3 loop spans 16 amino acids. V gave up 0 bases and J gave up 4 bases; unmatched junction bases: 4. The germline V gene has CDR1 WSHSY and CDR2 SAAADI. CDR3 protein: CASSESRLAGADTQYF. CDR3 sequence (DNA): TGCGCCAGCAGTGAGTCGAGGCTAGCGGGAGCAGATACGCAGTATTTT.

This clone showed up just once. This rearrangement joins TRBV27 to TRBJ2-5, with 11 bases aligning to TRBD2. CDR1 is MNHEY and CDR2 is SMNVEV in the germline V gene (reference sequence). V gave up 2 bases and J gave up 2 bases; unmatched junction bases: 4. CDR3 length: 16 amino acids. DNA of the CDR3: TGTGCCAGCAGTTTACTAGCGGGAGGCCCTCAAGAGACCCAGTACTTC. Protein sequence: CASSLLAGGPQETQYF.

The chain carries TRBV27 and TRBJ1-2; D is ambiguous. The germline V gene has CDR1 MNHEY and CDR2 SMNVEV (reference sequence). Between the trimmed V and J ends, which lost 5 bases and 8 bases, there was a span of 12 bases. This CDR3 contains 12 residues. The CDR3: CASSPAGEGYTF. The CDR3 nucleotides read TGTGCCAGCAGTCCGGCGGGAGAGGGCTACACCTTC.

The chain joins TRBV6-5 to TRBJ2-1, with 7 positions matching TRBD2. The V gene end was trimmed by 4 bases and the J gene end by 0 bases; junction bases not matched to a gene: 6. Germline CDR1 and CDR2: MNHEY and SVGAGI. The CDR3 is made up of 16 amino acids. The CDR3: CASSFSGVGSYNEQFF. The DNA for the CDR3 is TGTGCCAGCAGTTTCAGCGGGGTGGGCTCCTACAATGAGCAGTTCTTC.

The chain recombines TRBV10-3 with TRBJ2-5; 10 nucleotides agree with TRBD2. V trimming: 4 bases; J trimming: 0 bases; junction bases outside the gene matches: 11. This CDR3 contains 18 residues. The germline CDR1 and CDR2 sequences are ENHRY and SYGVKD. CDR3 in amino acids: CAISAPTGLADDQETQYF. The CDR3 region has the DNA TGTGCCATCAGTGCCCCGACCGGACTAGCGGACGACCAAGAGACCCAGTACTTC.

V and J are TRBV29-1 and TRBJ2-5; the match to TRBD1 covers 9 bases. This CDR3 comprises 13 residues. Trimming cost V 8 bases and J 5 bases; bases outside gene matches: 9. Germline V gene sequence: CDR1 SQVTM, CDR2 ANQGSEA. DNA for the CDR3: TGCAGCACCGGGACAGGGTGGTGGGAGACCCAGTACTTC. Its protein product is CSTGTGWWETQYF.

The V call is TRBV7-6, the J call TRBJ2-3, with TRBD2 matching 9 bases. Per the germline V gene, CDR1 is SGHVS and CDR2 is FNYEAQ. CDR3 length: 17 residues. J gave up 3 bases and V 2 bases, and 9 bases lay outside the gene matches. CDR3 loop: CASSLYSQREVTDTQYF. As DNA, the CDR3 is TGTGCCAGCAGCTTATATAGCCAGCGGGAGGTGACAGATACGCAGTATTTT.

Note on this clone: Other DNA sequences in the sample encode the same CDR3. As DNA, the CDR3 is TGTGCCAGCAGCGTAGATGCAGGGGGAACAGGAAACACCATATATTTT. This encodes CASSVDAGGTGNTIYF. This chain joins TRBV9 and TRBJ1-3; TRBD1 aligns across 7 bases. The CDR3 extends over 16 amino acids. Trimming cost V 0 bases and J 4 bases; bases outside gene matches: 7. Germline CDR1 reads SGDLS; CDR2 reads YYNGEE.

The rearrangement joins TRBV7-2 to TRBJ2-6; D is possibly TRBD2 (6 bases). The V end was cut by 6 bases, the J end by 2 bases, with 8 bases between. The CDR3 is made up of 14 amino acids. Per the germline V gene, CDR1 is SGHTA and CDR2 is FQGNSA. CDR3 residues: CASRSGAGANVLTF. In nucleotides, the CDR3 is TGTGCCAGCAGATCGGGAGCTGGGGCCAACGTCCTGACTTTC.

J is TRBJ2-2 and V is TRBV27; TRBD1 matches 7 bases. This CDR3 has 15 residues. Germline V gene data show CDR1 as MNHEY and CDR2 as SMNVEV (reference sequence). V lost 6 bases, J lost 2 bases, and 6 bases stayed unmatched. The CDR3: CASRPGQQNTGELFF. CDR3 nucleotides: TGTGCCAGCAGGCCGGGACAGCAAAACACCGGGGAGCTGTTTTTT.

The chain combines TRBV7-2 with TRBJ2-7, with 10 bases identical to TRBD2. V shed 3 bases, J shed 7 bases, and the junction held 12 bases outside the gene matches. The CDR3 length is 16 residues. The germline gives CDR1 SGHTA, CDR2 FQGNSA. The chain's CDR3 is CASSFSGASGGGEQYF. The CDR3 coding sequence is TGTGCCAGCAGCTTTAGCGGGGCTAGCGGGGGCGGAGAGCAGTACTTC.

This sequence joins TRBV3-1 (or the pseudogene TRBV3-2) and TRBJ2-3; 9 bases agree with TRBD2. The CDR3 runs to 14 residues. Germline V gene sequence: CDR1 LGHDT, CDR2 YNNKEL (reference sequence). With 4 bases clipped from V and 2 bases from J, the junction kept 1 base outside the gene matches. Here the CDR3 reads CASSRLAVTDTQYF. The DNA of the CDR3 is TGTGCCAGCAGCCGACTAGCGGTCACAGATACGCAGTATTTT.

The chain links TRBV2 to TRBJ2-1; perhaps TRBD2 as D (5 bases). Between the trimmed V and J ends, which lost 1 base and 9 bases, there was a span of 19 bases. Germline-derived CDR1 and CDR2 are SNHLY and FYNNEI. The CDR3 length is 16 residues. CDR3 sequence: CASSEDPDYIVIEQFF. CDR3 bases: TGTGCCAGCAGTGAAGATCCAGACTACATAGTCATTGAGCAGTTCTTC.

This chain uses TRBV5-6 with TRBJ1-1; D may be TRBD1 (6 bases). The CDR3 loop spans 15 amino acids. Trimming pared 1 base from V and 1 base from J, leaving 11 bases between. CDR1 SGHDT and CDR2 YYEEEE come from the germline V gene. The CDR3 DNA reads TGTGCCAGCAGCTTGCAGGGGACCAGGAACACTGAAGCTTTCTTT. Amino acid sequence: CASSLQGTRNTEAFF.

CDR3 region: CASSLGQGGDEQFF. The CDR3, as DNA: TGTGCCAGCAGTTTGGGGCAGGGGGGAGATGAGCAGTTCTTC. The genes are TRBV6-5 and TRBJ2-1; tentative D call: TRBD1 (7 bases). This CDR3 is 14 amino acids long. The germline V gene has CDR1 MNHEY and CDR2 SVGAGI. Between the trimmed V and J ends, which lost 4 bases and 8 bases, there was a span of 15 bases.

The chain recombines TRBV3-1 (or the pseudogene TRBV3-2) with TRBJ2-5; D unclear. The V gene's germline CDR1 is LGHDT and CDR2 YNNKEL (reference sequence). This CDR3 region has 12 residues. The V end lost 1 base, the J end lost 4 bases, and 4 bases lay between the germline ends. The CDR3 nucleotides read TGTGCCAGCAGCCAAGGAGGAGAGACCCAGTACTTC. Protein: CASSQGGETQYF.

This clone was detected a few times. J is TRBJ2-7 and V is TRBV27; D may be TRBD1 (6 bases). From germline, CDR1 is MNHEY and CDR2 SMNVEV (reference sequence). V was cut by 6 bases and J by 3 bases, with 21 bases left in between. This CDR3 region has 16 residues. The CDR3 DNA sequence: TGTGCCAGCAGCCCCTCGACAGGCCAACTTCGCTACGAGCAGTACTTC. This encodes CASSPSTGQLRYEQYF.